The present T cell receptor (beta chain) was sequenced within a study of long-term antiretroviral therapy in people with HIV. About this clone: Its cognate antigen is unknown.

Study-level results: Clones expanded before ART dominated the repertoire at all time points.

At the survey level, the v3.0 immunoSEQ assay was run. The data were produced by immunoSEQ multiplex PCR, yet TCRdb's version contains in-frame clones alone and is incomplete. This sample has 30,000 to 45,000 clones, with roughly 80% found just once. The CDR3 sequence is 12 residues long. With 2 bases removed from V and 7 bases from J, the gap between germline ends came to 5 bases. Germline CDR1 LGHNA, CDR2 YNFKEQ. The genes are TRBV4-2 and TRBJ1-4; a possible D gene is TRBD1 (5 bases). The TCR originated in a man aged 30 to 45 with HIV. This specimen was unsorted PBMCs, taken 3.4 years after starting antiretroviral therapy. CDR3 bases: TGTGCCAGCAGCCAAAGGGGTGAAAAACTGTTTTTT. It is translated as CASSQRGEKLFF.